This T cell receptor beta chain emerged from a study of shared clonotypes between healthy human individuals. V lost 4 bases to trimming and J lost 2 bases; unmatched junction nucleotides: 7. The CDR3 is 15 residues long. The germline V gene encodes CDR1 MNHEY and CDR2 SMNVEV (reference sequence). Sequenced by immunoSEQ multiplex PCR; TCRdb stores in-frame clones only, minus some. The sample lists 2,500,000 or so clones; under 95% were seen once. The chain carries TRBV27 and TRBJ1-1; 7 bases fit TRBD1. The TCR comes from a young man in good health. Some clones in this sample may be carry-over from other donors' samples. Sequenced material: naive CD4+ T cells from PBMCs. Subset noted: CD45RA+ positively selected. CDR3 in DNA: TGTGCCAGCAGTTCCCGGACAGGCTTTAACACTGAAGCTTTCTTT. It specifies CASSSRTGFNTEAFF.